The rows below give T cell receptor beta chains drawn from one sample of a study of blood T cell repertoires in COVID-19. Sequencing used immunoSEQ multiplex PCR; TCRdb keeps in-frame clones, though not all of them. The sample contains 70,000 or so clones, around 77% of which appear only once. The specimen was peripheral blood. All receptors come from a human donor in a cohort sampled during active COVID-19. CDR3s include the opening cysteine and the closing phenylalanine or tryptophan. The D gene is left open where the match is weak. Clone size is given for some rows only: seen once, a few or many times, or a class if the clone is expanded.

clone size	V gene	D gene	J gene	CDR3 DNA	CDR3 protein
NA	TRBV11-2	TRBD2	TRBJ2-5	TGTGCCAGCAGCTTAGTTGCGGGAGGTGGTCAAGAGACCCAGTACTTC	CASSLVAGGGQETQYF
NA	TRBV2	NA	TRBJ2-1	TGTGCCAGCAATCAGGTATCGAATGAGCAGTTCTTC	CASNQVSNEQFF
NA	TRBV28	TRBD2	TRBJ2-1	TGTGCCAGCAGTTTACCAGGACTAGCGGGAGGGGGCAATGAGCAGTTCTTC	CASSLPGLAGGGNEQFF
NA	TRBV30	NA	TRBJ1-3	TGTGCCTGGGTGAAGCAGGGCGTTGCTGGAAACACCATATATTTT	CAWVKQGVAGNTIYF
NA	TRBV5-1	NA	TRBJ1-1	TGCGCCAGCAGCTTGGGGGCAGGGATGGCGAACACTGAAGCTTTCTTT	CASSLGAGMANTEAFF
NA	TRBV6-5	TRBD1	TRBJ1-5	TGTGCCAGCAGCGCCGACAGGGGCAATCAGCCCCAGCATTTT	CASSADRGNQPQHF
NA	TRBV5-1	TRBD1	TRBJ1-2	TGCGCCAGCAGCTCCTCCGGGACAGGGAACTATGGCTACACCTTC	CASSSSGTGNYGYTF
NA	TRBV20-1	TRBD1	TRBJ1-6	TGCAGTGCTAGTCGGGACAGGAACTATTCACCCCTCCACTTT	CSASRDRNYSPLHF
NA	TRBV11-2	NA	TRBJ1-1	TGTGCCAGCAGCCCCGGGGGGTCCACTGAAGCTTTCTTT	CASSPGGSTEAFF
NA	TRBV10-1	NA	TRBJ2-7	TGCGCCAGCAGTGTTGGGGGGGCTGGCGAGCAGTACTTC	CASSVGGAGEQYF
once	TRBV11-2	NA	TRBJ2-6	TGTGCCAGCAGCATCGCGACACGAAAATTTACCTCTGGGGCCAACGTCCTGACTTTC	CASSIATRKFTSGANVLTF
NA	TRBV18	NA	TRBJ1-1	TGTGCCAGCTCACCACGAGGGCCGGACGTAGGGAGGGCTGAAGCTTTCTTT	CASSPRGPDVGRAEAFF
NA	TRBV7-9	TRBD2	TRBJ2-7	TGTGCCAGCAGTTCGGACAGGCTAGCGGGATTGAACGAGCAGTACTTC	CASSSDRLAGLNEQYF
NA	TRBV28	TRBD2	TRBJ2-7	TGTGCCAGCAGTTTTAGCGGGAGGGCCCCCAACGAGCAGTACTTC	CASSFSGRAPNEQYF
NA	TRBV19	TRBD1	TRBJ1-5	TGTGCCAGTAGTCCCAGAGGACAGGGAGCTTTCAATCAGCCCCAGCATTTT	CASSPRGQGAFNQPQHF
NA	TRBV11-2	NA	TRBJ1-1	TGTGCCAGCAACCGGTTGAACACTGAAGCTTTCTTT	CASNRLNTEAFF
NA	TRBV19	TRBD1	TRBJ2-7	TGTGCCAGTAGTATACCTGGACAGGTCTCCTACGAGCAGTACTTC	CASSIPGQVSYEQYF
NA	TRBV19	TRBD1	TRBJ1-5	TGTGCCAGTAGTTCATGGGGGACAGGTAACAATCAGCCCCAGCATTTT	CASSSWGTGNNQPQHF
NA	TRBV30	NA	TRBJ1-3	TGTGCCTGGGCGAGGGGCGGGAGCTCTGGAAACACCATATATTTT	CAWARGGSSGNTIYF
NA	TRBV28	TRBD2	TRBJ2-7	TGTGCCAGCACCACCGGGAGGAGGTACGAGCAGTACTTC	CASTTGRRYEQYF
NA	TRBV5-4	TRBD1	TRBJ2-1	TGTGCCAGCAGCGGGGACAGTGGGCATGAGCAGTTCTTC	CASSGDSGHEQFF
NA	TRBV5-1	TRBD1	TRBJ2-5	TGCGCCAGCAGCTCGGGACAGTCCCAAGAGACCCAGTACTTC	CASSSGQSQETQYF
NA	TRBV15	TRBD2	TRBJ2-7	TGTGCCACCAGCAGAGGGGTGACTAGCGGGAGCTCCGAGCAGTACTTC	CATSRGVTSGSSEQYF
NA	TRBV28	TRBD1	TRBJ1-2	TGTGCCAGCAGTTTACAAGGGGGCTACTATGGCTACACCTTC	CASSLQGGYYGYTF
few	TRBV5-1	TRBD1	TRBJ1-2	TGCGCCAGCAGCTTAGGGACAGCTAACTATGGCTACACCTTC	CASSLGTANYGYTF
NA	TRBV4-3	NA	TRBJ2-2	TGCGCCAGCAGCCAAGACAGGGCCGGGGAGCTGTTTTTT	CASSQDRAGELFF
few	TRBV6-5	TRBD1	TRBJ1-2	TGTGCCAGCCGACAGGGTCTGAGCTATGGCTACACCTTC	CASRQGLSYGYTF
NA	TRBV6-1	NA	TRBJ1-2	TGTGCCAGCAGTGGACTGAGGGGACAAATTAACTATGGCTACACCTTC	CASSGLRGQINYGYTF
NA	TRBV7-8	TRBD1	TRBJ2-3	TGTGCCAGCAGTAGACAGGGCTGGACAGATACGCAGTATTTT	CASSRQGWTDTQYF
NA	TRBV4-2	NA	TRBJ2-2	TGTGCCAGCAGCCAAGATCCTAGTCATAACACCGGGGAGCTGTTTTTT	CASSQDPSHNTGELFF
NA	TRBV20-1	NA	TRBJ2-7	TGCAGTGCGGGGGCGGGCTACGAGCAGTACTTC	CSAGAGYEQYF
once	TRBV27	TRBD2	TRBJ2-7	TGTGCCAGCAGTTTATCGGGGGGGATGCAGCGGGAGAACTACGAGCAGTACTTC	CASSLSGGMQRENYEQYF
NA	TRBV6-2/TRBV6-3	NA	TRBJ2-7	TGTGCCAGCAGTTACGGAGGGCACGAGCAGTACTTC	CASSYGGHEQYF